This entry features one T cell receptor beta chain sequence. Its matching antigen is unknown. TCRdb used MiXCR to reprocess the reads, holding one entry per CDR3 protein. The sample lists 700,000 to 950,000 distinct CDR3 sequences; roughly 33% were seen once. This record comes from a study of T cell repertoires in cytomegalovirus infection. Study at large: Through public TCR beta signatures, both CMV infection and matching HLA type were indicated.

The CDR3 runs 17 residues. V lost 1 base to trimming and J lost 0 bases, with 16 bases between them. Germline-derived CDR1 and CDR2 are MNHNS and SASEGT. Broader study findings: Carriers of CMV and the relevant HLA type were discriminated by public TCR beta frequency. Dominating the ex vivo response were TCR beta clonotypes that were CMV-specific and HLA-C-restricted.

The sample here was cultured CD8+ T cells from PBMCs, taken from culture after CMV antigen stimulation. The clonotype comes from a human donor in good health (CMV status not recorded). Some clones in this sample may be carry-over from other donors' samples. The V call is TRBV6-1, the J call TRBJ2-7, with D possibly TRBD1 on 6 matching bases. The CDR3 sequence is CASSEVNRALNSYEQYV. The DNA of the CDR3 is TGTGCCAGCAGTGAAGTAAACAGGGCCTTAAACTCCTACGAGCAGTACGTC.